This entry features one T cell receptor (beta chain) sequence. Profiling relied on immunoSEQ multiplex PCR, and the TCRdb table lists in-frame clones only, not all of them. The sample shows around 30,000 clones, approximately 96% of them seen only once. This sample stems from a study of monozygotic twins with cystic fibrosis. The CDR3 has 14 amino acids. Trimming pared 3 bases from V and 7 bases from J, leaving 15 bases between. Germline assignment: CDR1 LGHNA and CDR2 YNFKEQ. This rearrangement joins TRBV4-2 to TRBJ1-1; D may be TRBD1 (5 bases). This sequence was found in a girl aged 2 to 9 with cystic fibrosis. The sequencing input was blood. DNA of the CDR3: TGTGCCAGCAGCCAGGGCAGAGGGGCGTATGAAGCTTTCTTT. Protein product: CASSQGRGAYEAFF.